This T cell receptor beta chain was identified during a study of cytomegalovirus exposure and HLA in healthy donors. Study-level findings and limits: TCR beta chains numbering roughly 150 were designated cytomegalovirus-associated.

V lost 0 bases and J lost 8; bases outside the gene matches: 4. From germline, CDR1 is MGHRA and CDR2 YSYEKL. There are 16 residues in the CDR3. Primers included in the PCR were 60 Vbeta and 13 Jbeta primers. Sequencing was performed with immunoSEQ multiplex PCR; in TCRdb, only in-frame clones are kept and a portion is missing. The table lists under 200,000 clones, 70% to 80% of them singletons, with 2.3% in the top ten. For this clone: Its antigen is as yet unknown.

The sample taken for sequencing was PBMCs. This chain links TRBV4-1 with TRBJ1-6, with 10 bases identical to TRBD1. This receptor was identified in a woman in her 50s in good health and CMV-seronegative. The CDR3 DNA sequence: TGCGCCAGCAGCCAAGAGTGGACAGGGGGGGATTCACCCCTCCACTTT. Residues: CASSQEWTGGDSPLHF.